A single TCR beta chain is shown here with its context. The record originates from a study of cytomegalovirus exposure and HLA in healthy donors. Primers: 60 Vbeta forward and 13 Jbeta reverse. Clones were sequenced by immunoSEQ multiplex PCR, and TCRdb holds only the in-frame ones, with some missing. The ten top clones account for around 3.5%, within a sample of around 100,000 clones. V was pared by 4 bases and J by 5 bases, with 12 bases between. The CDR3 is made up of 14 amino acids. The germline CDR1 and CDR2 sequences are MNHEY and SVGAGI. This TCR was recovered from a man aged 25 to 45 in good health and CMV-seronegative. What was sequenced was PBMCs. The chain recombines TRBV6-5 with TRBJ2-1, with TRBD1 as a possible D gene (6 bases). The CDR3 loop reads CASSLGQGNNEQFF. The CDR3 bases are TGTGCCAGCAGTTTAGGCCAGGGGAACAATGAGCAGTTCTTC.